This TCR beta chain was recovered during a study of tumor and adjacent non-tumor tissue in lung cancer. Study observations and caveats: Tumor repertoires had a smaller top 100 clone share than normal lung.

In this sample, this clonotype turned up a few times. Its antigen is undetermined. A modified ARM-PCR protocol with three rounds of nested PCR amplified TCRbeta. Via MiXCR, TCRdb re-called the multiplex PCR reads, giving one row per CDR3 protein. The data hold around 60,000 distinct CDR3 sequences, with about 63% observed a single time. No cell sorting was done before RNA was extracted from the tissue. The normal lung tissue was taken more than 3 cm from the tumor edge. V lost 1 base to trimming and J lost 3 bases; unmatched junction nucleotides: 4. CDR1 is MDHEN and CDR2 is SYDVKM in the germline V gene. This CDR3 has 15 residues.

The chain uses TRBV28 and TRBJ2-5; 8 nucleotides match TRBD1. The sequence came from a man between 65 and 85 years old with non-small cell lung cancer. Sequencing was performed on distant non-tumor lung tissue. CDR3 amino acids: CASSLLPGQEETQYF. For the CDR3, the DNA is TGTGCCAGCAGTTTATTGCCGGGACAGGAAGAGACCCAGTACTTC.